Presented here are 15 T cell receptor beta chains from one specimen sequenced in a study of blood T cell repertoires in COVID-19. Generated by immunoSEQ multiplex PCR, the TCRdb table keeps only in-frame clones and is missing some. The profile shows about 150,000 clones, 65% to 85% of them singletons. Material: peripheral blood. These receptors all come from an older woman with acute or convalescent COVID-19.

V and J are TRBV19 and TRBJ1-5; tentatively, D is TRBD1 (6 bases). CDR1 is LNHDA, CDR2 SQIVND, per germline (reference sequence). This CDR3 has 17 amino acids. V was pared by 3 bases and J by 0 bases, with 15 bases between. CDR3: CASSIGTIIISNQPQHF. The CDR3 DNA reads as TGTGCCAGTAGTATTGGGACAATTATAATTAGCAATCAGCCCCAGCATTTT.

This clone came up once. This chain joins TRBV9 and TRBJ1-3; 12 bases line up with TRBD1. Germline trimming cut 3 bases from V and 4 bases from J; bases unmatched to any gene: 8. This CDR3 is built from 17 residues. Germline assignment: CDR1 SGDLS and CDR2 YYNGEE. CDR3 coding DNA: TGTGCCAGCAGCGCCCGTCCCGGGACAGGGGGCGGAAACACCATATATTTT. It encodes CASSARPGTGGGNTIYF.

The CDR3 sequence is CASSSTGGRAPQHF. Written as DNA, the CDR3 is TGTGCCAGCAGTTCTACAGGGGGGCGAGCGCCCCAGCATTTT. J is TRBJ1-5 and V is TRBV6-5; TRBD1 matches at 8 bases. Per germline, CDR1 MNHEY and CDR2 SVGAGI. J lost 9 bases, V lost 4 bases, and 8 bases had no gene match. The CDR3 runs 14 residues.

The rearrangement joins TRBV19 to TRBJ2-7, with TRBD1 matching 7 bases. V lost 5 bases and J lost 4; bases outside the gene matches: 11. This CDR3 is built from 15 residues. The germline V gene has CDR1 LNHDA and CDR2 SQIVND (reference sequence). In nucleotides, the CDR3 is TGTGCCAGTAGTGGCCGACAGGGAGTGGGGTACGAGCAGTACTTC. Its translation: CASSGRQGVGYEQYF.

Here the CDR3 DNA reads TGTGCCAGCAGCTTAACCGGGACAGGGGGAGATGGCTACACCTTC. It codes for CASSLTGTGGDGYTF. The rearrangement links TRBV7-9 to TRBJ1-2, with 11 bases matching TRBD1. Germline loops: CDR1 SEHNR, CDR2 FQNEAQ (reference sequence). V trimming: 2 bases; J trimming: 6 bases; junction bases outside the gene matches: 5. The CDR3 is 15 residues long.

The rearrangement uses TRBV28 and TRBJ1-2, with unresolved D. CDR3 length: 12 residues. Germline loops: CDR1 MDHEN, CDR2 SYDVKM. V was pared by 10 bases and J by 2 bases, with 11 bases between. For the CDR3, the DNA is TGTGCCACCGAGGCGGCGAACTATGGCTACACCTTC. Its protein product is CATEAANYGYTF.

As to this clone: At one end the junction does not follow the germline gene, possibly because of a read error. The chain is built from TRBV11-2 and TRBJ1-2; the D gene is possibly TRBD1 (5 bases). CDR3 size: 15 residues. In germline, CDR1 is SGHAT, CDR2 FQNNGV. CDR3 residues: CASRLGRQMNYGYTF. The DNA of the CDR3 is TGTGCCAGCAGGTTAGGGAGACAGATGAACTATGGCTACACCTTC.

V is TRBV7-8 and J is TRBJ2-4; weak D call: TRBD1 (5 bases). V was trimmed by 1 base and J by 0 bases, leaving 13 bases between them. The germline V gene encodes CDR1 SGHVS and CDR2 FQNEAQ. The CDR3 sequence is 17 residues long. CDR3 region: CASSLVFGDRAKNIQYF. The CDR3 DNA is TGTGCCAGCAGCTTAGTTTTTGGAGACAGAGCCAAAAACATTCAGTACTTC.

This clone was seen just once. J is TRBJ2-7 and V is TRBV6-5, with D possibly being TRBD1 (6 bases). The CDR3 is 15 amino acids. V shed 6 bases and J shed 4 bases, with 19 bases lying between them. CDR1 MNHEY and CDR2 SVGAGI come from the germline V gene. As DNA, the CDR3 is TGTGCCAGCAGACCCACAGGGCTGGGGAAATACGAGCAGTACTTC. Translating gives CASRPTGLGKYEQYF.

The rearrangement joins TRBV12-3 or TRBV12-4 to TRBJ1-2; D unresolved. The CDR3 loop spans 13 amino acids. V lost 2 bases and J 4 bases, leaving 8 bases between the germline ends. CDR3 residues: CASSLNIPYGYTF. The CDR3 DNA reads TGTGCCAGCAGTTTAAACATCCCCTATGGCTACACCTTC.

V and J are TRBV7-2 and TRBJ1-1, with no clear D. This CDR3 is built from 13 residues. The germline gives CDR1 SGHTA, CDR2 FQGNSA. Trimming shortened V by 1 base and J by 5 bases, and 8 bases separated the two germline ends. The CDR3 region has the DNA TGTGCCAGCAGCTTAGTTCCAGAAACTGAAGCTTTCTTT. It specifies CASSLVPETEAFF.

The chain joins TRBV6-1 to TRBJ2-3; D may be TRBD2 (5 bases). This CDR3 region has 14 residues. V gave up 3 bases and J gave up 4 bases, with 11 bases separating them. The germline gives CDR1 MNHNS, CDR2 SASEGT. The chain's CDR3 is CASSDVGSADTQYF. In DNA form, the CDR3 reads TGTGCCAGCAGTGATGTGGGGAGCGCAGATACGCAGTATTTT.

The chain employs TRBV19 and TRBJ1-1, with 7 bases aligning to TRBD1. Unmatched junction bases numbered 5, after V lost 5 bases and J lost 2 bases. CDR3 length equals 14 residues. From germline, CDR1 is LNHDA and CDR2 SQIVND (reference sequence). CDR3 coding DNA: TGTGCCAGTAGTTCTAGACAGGGCAACACTGAAGCTTTCTTT. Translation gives CASSSRQGNTEAFF.

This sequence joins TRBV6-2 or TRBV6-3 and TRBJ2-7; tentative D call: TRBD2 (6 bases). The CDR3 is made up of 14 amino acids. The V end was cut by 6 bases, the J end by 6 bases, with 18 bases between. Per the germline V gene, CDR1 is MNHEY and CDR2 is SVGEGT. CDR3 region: CASSSGTSLLEQYF. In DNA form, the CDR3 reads TGTGCCAGCAGCTCAGGGACTTCTCTCCTCGAGCAGTACTTC.

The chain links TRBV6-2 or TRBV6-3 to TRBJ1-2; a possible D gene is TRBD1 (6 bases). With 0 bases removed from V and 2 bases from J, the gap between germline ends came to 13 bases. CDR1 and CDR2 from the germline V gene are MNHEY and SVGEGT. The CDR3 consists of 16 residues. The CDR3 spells CASSYSFPDRNYGYTF. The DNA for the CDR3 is TGTGCCAGCAGTTACTCGTTTCCCGACAGGAACTATGGCTACACCTTC.